This entry concerns a single TCR beta chain. Which antigen it targets is not known. Nothing much larger sits one base from this clone, and base qualities are not available. Libraries were made using the immunoSEQ multiplex PCR assay. This immuneACCESS table, as held by TCRdb, lists in-frame sequences with V and J called but not all clones. Of the missing ones, under half trace to an unresolved V gene in checked studies; the others have no known cause. The sample records about 30,000 clones, around 93% of which are singletons. The ten most abundant clones make up roughly 0.4% of the sample. The data were obtained in a study of T cell changes during pregnancy in multiple sclerosis (dated by TCRdb to the late 2010s). With respect to the entire study: The study examined how the T cell repertoire changed over the course of pregnancy in women with multiple sclerosis.

From the cysteine through the phenylalanine, the CDR3 covers 15 amino acids. The CDR3 DNA has 45 bases and is translated from base 1. The germline V end is reduced by 6 bases and the J end by 4 bases; junction bases left unmatched: 7. For CDR1 and CDR2, the germline V gene lists MRHNA and SNTAGT. This chain joins TRBV6-4 to TRBJ2-3; 10 of the junction bases match TRBD2. This TCR came from a female donor with multiple sclerosis, enrolled in a pregnancy study. This specimen was CD4+ T cells from peripheral blood mononuclear cells, taken after pregnancy. Here is the DNA: TGTGCCAGCAGCTCGGGGCTAGCGGGAGCAGATACGCAGTATTTT. It translates to CASSSGLAGADTQYF.